These T cell receptor beta chains were read from a single sample in a study of sequential checkpoint blockade in melanoma. Some clones are missing from TCRdb's copy, which holds only in-frame ones; the method was immunoSEQ multiplex PCR. The sample lists 34,000 or so clones, about four fifths seen once, with 15% to 20% in the top ten. The sample was CD8+ T cells sorted from blood (inferred from file names), taken from a patient given nivolumab and ipilimumab in sequence. These receptors all stem from a human donor with melanoma. The CDR3 runs from the conserved cysteine through the conserved F or W. A D gene is named only where the DNA matches it firmly. Clone size, where shown, is once, few, many, or a class for clones that have expanded.

d_call clone_size j_call v_call cdr3_aa cdr3_nt
. . TRBJ1-2 TRBV5-6 CASSLGDTFWNYGYTF TGTGCCAGCAGCTTGGGGGACACGTTTTGGAACTATGGCTACACCTTC
TRBD1 . TRBJ1-2 TRBV6-6 CASSPGQGNTNYGYTF TGTGCCAGCAGTCCGGGACAGGGGAATACTAACTATGGCTACACCTTC
TRBD1 once TRBJ1-1 TRBV27 CASSLVPGQGAGTEAFF TGTGCCAGCAGTCTCGTCCCGGGACAGGGGGCCGGGACTGAAGCTTTCTTT
TRBD1 . TRBJ2-5 TRBV7-9 CASSLTQGMRETQYF TGTGCCAGCAGCTTAACACAGGGGATGAGGGAGACCCAGTACTTC
TRBD1 . TRBJ2-3 TRBV9 CASSAWTGEGADTQYF TGTGCCAGCAGCGCCTGGACAGGGGAAGGCGCAGATACGCAGTATTTT
TRBD2 once TRBJ2-7 TRBV27 CASSLLAGGQVEQYF TGTGCCAGCAGTTTATTGGCGGGGGGGCAAGTCGAGCAGTACTTC
. . TRBJ1-2 TRBV5-1 CASSFGDTNYGYTF TGCGCCAGCAGCTTCGGGGACACTAACTATGGCTACACCTTC
. . TRBJ2-7 TRBV13 CASSSQGYEQYF TGTGCCAGCAGTTCACAGGGTTACGAGCAGTACTTC
TRBD2 . TRBJ2-1 TRBV9 CASSVPSGGRVGNEQFF TGTGCCAGCAGCGTCCCCTCTGGGGGGAGGGTAGGAAATGAGCAGTTCTTC
. . TRBJ1-5 TRBV5-8 CASSLRGISNQPQHF TGTGCCAGCAGCTTGCGGGGTATCAGCAATCAGCCCCAGCATTTT
. . TRBJ1-2 TRBV7-9 CASSVPRGFYGYTF TGTGCCAGCAGTGTTCCTAGGGGCTTCTATGGCTACACCTTC
TRBD2 . TRBJ2-1 TRBV7-3 CASSPGTILPDEQFF TGTGCCAGCAGCCCCGGGACTATCCTCCCAGATGAGCAGTTCTTC
. . TRBJ2-7 TRBV4-3 CASSQAASVLYEQYF TGCGCCAGCAGCCAAGCGGCTAGCGTTCTATATGAGCAGTACTTC
TRBD1 . TRBJ1-2 TRBV27 CASSPYRGLEGYTF TGTGCCAGCAGTCCCTACAGGGGGCTTGAAGGCTACACCTTC
. medium-sized TRBJ1-3 TRBV21-1 CASSKSWSALSGNTIYF TGTGCCAGCAGCAAGTCCTGGTCCGCACTTTCTGGAAACACCATATATTTT
TRBD1 . TRBJ1-4 TRBV4-1 CASSQERWDRDEKLFF TGCGCCAGCAGCCAAGAGAGGTGGGACAGGGATGAAAAACTGTTTTTT
TRBD2 . TRBJ2-1 TRBV27 CAIAGGPDEQFF TGTGCCATCGCGGGGGGTCCGGATGAGCAGTTCTTC
. . TRBJ1-2 TRBV6-5 CASMDSGNYGYTF TGTGCCAGCATGGACAGTGGTAACTATGGCTACACCTTC
. . TRBJ2-1 TRBV5-4 CASRDHPGDSYNEQFF TGTGCCAGCAGAGATCATCCGGGGGACTCCTACAATGAGCAGTTCTTC
TRBD2 . TRBJ2-1 TRBV30 CAWSGGEGPHQFF TGTGCCTGGAGCGGGGGGGAGGGCCCGCACCAGTTCTTC
TRBD2 . TRBJ2-7 TRBV5-1 CASSSWTSGTVYEQYF TGCGCCAGCAGCTCCTGGACTAGCGGGACGGTATACGAGCAGTACTTC
. . TRBJ2-7 TRBV5-6 CASSFSAGRLREQYF TGTGCCAGCAGCTTCAGCGCAGGGAGGTTGCGGGAGCAGTACTTC
TRBD2 . TRBJ2-7 TRBV9 CASSVESSGYEQYF TGTGCCAGCAGCGTAGAGTCTAGCGGCTACGAGCAGTACTTC
TRBD2 few TRBJ2-3 TRBV9 CASSVLAGGRGDTQYF TGTGCCAGCAGCGTTTTAGCGGGAGGCCGGGGGGATACGCAGTATTTT
. . TRBJ2-2 TRBV27 CASLRRSSTGTGELFF TGTGCCAGTCTTCGGCGGTCTAGCACGGGCACCGGGGAGCTGTTTTTT
. . TRBJ2-3 TRBV4-3 CASSQGAYTQYF TGCGCCAGCAGCCAGGGGGCCTATACGCAGTATTTT
. few TRBJ1-4 TRBV7-9 CASSLYGGDEKLFF TGTGCCAGCAGCTTATACGGGGGGGATGAAAAACTGTTTTTT
TRBD2 . TRBJ2-6 TRBV7-3 CASSSTPHIAGGANVLTF TGTGCCAGCAGCTCCACCCCCCATATAGCGGGAGGGGCCAACGTCCTGACTTTC
. . TRBJ2-7 TRBV15 CATSRDPGPSSSYEQYF TGTGCCACCAGCAGAGACCCAGGTCCTTCGAGCTCCTACGAGCAGTACTTC
TRBD2 . TRBJ2-7 TRBV19 CASARTSAKQQYF TGTGCCAGTGCCCGGACTAGCGCCAAACAGCAGTACTTC
. . TRBJ2-7 TRBV9 CASSVGGWYEQYF TGTGCCAGCAGCGTAGGTGGTTGGTACGAGCAGTACTTC
. . TRBJ2-1 TRBV6-5 CASSYIAGLVYNEQFF TGTGCCAGCAGTTACATTGCGGGACTCGTGTACAATGAGCAGTTCTTC
. once TRBJ1-1 TRBV30 CAWSWWGVLNTEAFF TGTGCCTGGAGTTGGTGGGGAGTCTTAAACACTGAAGCTTTCTTT
. . TRBJ1-1 TRBV27 CASTTVGVGGTEAFF TGTGCCAGCACCACCGTTGGGGTTGGAGGAACTGAAGCTTTCTTT
TRBD1 . TRBJ2-7 TRBV6-1 CASSEIPGQGTYEQYF TGTGCCAGCAGTGAAATCCCTGGACAGGGGACCTACGAGCAGTACTTC
TRBD1 . TRBJ2-7 TRBV7-9 CASSRRDRNSYEQYF TGTGCCAGCAGCCGCCGGGACAGAAACTCCTACGAGCAGTACTTC
TRBD1 . TRBJ1-2 TRBV7-6 CASSLWTGYGYTF TGTGCCAGCAGCCTTTGGACAGGCTATGGCTACACCTTC
. . TRBJ2-7 TRBV4-1 CASSQESWQGSYEQYF TGCGCCAGCAGCCAAGAGTCGTGGCAGGGGAGCTACGAGCAGTACTTC
TRBD1 once TRBJ1-2 TRBV27 CASSLGQGATYGYTF TGTGCCAGCAGTTTAGGGCAGGGGGCTACATATGGCTACACCTTC
TRBD1 once TRBJ1-6 TRBV6-5 CASTEGAGPAPLHF TGTGCCAGCACCGAGGGGGCAGGGCCGGCACCCCTCCACTTT
TRBD1 . TRBJ2-7 TRBV6-5 CASSFGQGGEQYF TGTGCCAGCAGTTTTGGACAGGGTGGCGAGCAGTACTTC
. . TRBJ2-1 TRBV5-6 CASRYQGRYNEQFF TGTGCCAGCAGGTACCAGGGCCGCTACAATGAGCAGTTCTTC
TRBD2 . TRBJ2-7 TRBV28 CASSPPREGTYEQYF TGTGCCAGCTCCCCCCCCCGGGAGGGTACCTACGAGCAGTACTTC
. . TRBJ1-4 TRBV28 CASSLPRDSEKLFF TGTGCCAGCAGTTTGCCCAGGGATTCTGAAAAACTGTTTTTT
TRBD2 . TRBJ2-7 TRBV19 CASRDPGTSYGSEQYF TGTGCCAGTAGGGATCCTGGGACTAGCTATGGTTCTGAGCAGTACTTC
. . TRBJ1-5 TRBV5-4 CASSLNREPQHF TGTGCCAGCAGCTTGAACAGGGAACCCCAGCATTTT
TRBD2 . TRBJ2-7 TRBV4-1 CASSQDGLGTSGSYEQYF TGCGCCAGCAGCCAAGATGGATTAGGTACTAGCGGGAGCTACGAGCAGTACTTC
TRBD1 . TRBJ1-4 TRBV28 CATLSGQEVVATNEKLFF TGTGCCACCCTTTCGGGACAGGAGGTCGTAGCAACTAATGAAAAACTGTTTTTT